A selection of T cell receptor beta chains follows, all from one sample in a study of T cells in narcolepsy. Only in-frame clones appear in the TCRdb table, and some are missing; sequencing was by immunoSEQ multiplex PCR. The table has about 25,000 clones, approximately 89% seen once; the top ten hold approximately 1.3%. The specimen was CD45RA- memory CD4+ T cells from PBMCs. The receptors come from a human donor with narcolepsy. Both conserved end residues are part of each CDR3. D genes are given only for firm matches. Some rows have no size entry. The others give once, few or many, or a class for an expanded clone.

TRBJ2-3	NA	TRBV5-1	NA	CASSLALVLSTDTQYF	TGCGCCAGCAGCTTGGCTCTAGTTTTAAGCACAGATACGCAGTATTTT
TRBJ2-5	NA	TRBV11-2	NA	CASSLNSQETQYF	TGTGCCAGCAGCTTAAACAGCCAAGAGACCCAGTACTTC
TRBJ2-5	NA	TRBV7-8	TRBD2	CASSLRDSSGTTQETQYF	TGTGCCAGCAGCTTAAGAGACTCTAGCGGGACAACTCAAGAGACCCAGTACTTC
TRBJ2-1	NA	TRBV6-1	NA	CASSPDFYNEQFF	TGTGCCAGCAGTCCCGACTTTTACAATGAGCAGTTCTTC
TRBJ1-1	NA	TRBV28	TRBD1	CASSLGTGVRYTEAFF	TGTGCCAGCAGTTTAGGGACAGGGGTTCGGTACACTGAAGCTTTCTTT
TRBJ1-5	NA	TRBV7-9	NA	CASSLVDNQPQHF	TGTGCCAGCAGCTTAGTAGACAATCAGCCCCAGCATTTT
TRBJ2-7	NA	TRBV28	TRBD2	CASSSQPFSGSTYEQYF	TGTGCCAGCAGTTCCCAACCTTTTAGCGGGAGTACTTACGAGCAGTACTTC
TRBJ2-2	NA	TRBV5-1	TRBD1	CASSLAGGRTGELFF	TGCGCCAGCAGCTTGGCAGGGGGCAGGACCGGGGAGCTGTTTTTT
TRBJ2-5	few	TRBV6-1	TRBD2	CASSAGLVQETQYF	TGTGCCAGCAGTGCAGGACTAGTACAAGAGACCCAGTACTTC
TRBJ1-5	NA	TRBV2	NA	CASSRDSTQHF	TGTGCCAGCAGTAGGGACTCGACCCAGCATTTT
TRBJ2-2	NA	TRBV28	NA	CASSLNGQGAPGELFF	TGTGCCAGCAGTTTAAATGGTCAGGGTGCTCCCGGGGAGCTGTTTTTT
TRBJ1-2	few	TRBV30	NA	CAWSVNRPGVPYYGYTF	TGTGCCTGGAGTGTAAACCGGCCAGGGGTACCTTACTATGGCTACACCTTC
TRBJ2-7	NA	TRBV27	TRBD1	CASSLESTGLNEQYF	TGTGCCAGCAGCTTAGAGTCGACAGGGCTCAACGAGCAGTACTTC
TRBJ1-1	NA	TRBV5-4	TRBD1	CASRNRDRGQNTEAFF	TGTGCCAGCAGAAACCGGGACAGGGGCCAGAACACTGAAGCTTTCTTT
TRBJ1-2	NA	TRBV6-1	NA	CASSVTRSYGYTF	TGTGCCAGCAGTGTTACACGATCTTATGGCTACACCTTC
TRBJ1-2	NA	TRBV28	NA	CASSLNGAYGYTF	TGTGCCAGCAGTTTAAATGGGGCCTATGGCTACACCTTC
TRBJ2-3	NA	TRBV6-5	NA	CASSSGHSTDTQYF	TGTGCCAGCAGTTCGGGACACAGCACAGATACGCAGTATTTT